What follows describes a single T cell receptor beta chain. The antigen this receptor binds is unknown. These data are taken from a study of cytomegalovirus exposure and HLA in healthy donors (TCRdb year 2017). Some background on the complete study: According to an earlier analysis of a few hundred of the donors, about 179 million T cells yielded roughly 100 million unique TCR beta sequences and 276 Gb of sequence data. To predict cytomegalovirus infection status, the study combined high-throughput TCR immunosequencing, statistical association of individual TCRs with disease status, and machine learning. In the later analysis, no new phenotypic data were used to find candidate immune exposures; instead, reliance was placed on TCR beta sequences and their occurrence across donors. All discovery cohort repertoires had been generated on a single sequencing platform. An early release covering over 500 HLA-typed donors comprised about 320 gigabases of sequencing data and roughly 86 million unique TCR sequences. Donor age, sex, ethnicity and CMV serostatus were compiled alongside the repertoire data. Several DR-DQ haplotypes were treated as single units for association and clustering because of strong linkage in the cohort. On average, 235,054 unique TCR beta nucleotide sequences were sequenced per donor among fewer than 500 genotyped donors of the cohort, with roughly 18% of those sequences being non-productive. In a later analysis, previously published TCR beta repertoires from several hundred donors were re-analyzed and high-resolution HLA genotyping was added so that TCR occurrence patterns could be studied. The study profiled the T cell repertoires of 666 subjects by immunosequencing and related them to cytomegalovirus serostatus. Genome-wide SNP genotypes for about 65% of the 666 donors were used in a later genetic analysis, which treated that subset as a discovery cohort. The study aimed to test whether cataloging public T cell receptors could reveal signatures of past pathogen exposure. In addition to the first cohort of approximately 650 subjects, a separate validation cohort of 120 different subjects was used. An earlier analysis of several hundred of the donors used high-throughput TCR beta sequencing to judge whether each TCR beta V gene segment behaved as functional or pseudogenic. Among the roughly 430 genotyped donors, 75% to 90% belonged to the genetic ancestry cluster associated with self-reported Caucasian donors. Typing coverage varied by locus: roughly 629-630 donors for A, B, C, DRB1 and DQB1; about 520 for DQA1; more than 600 for DPA1; approximately 490 for DPB1. HLA typing covered class I and class II loci at four-digit resolution.

The CDR3, cysteine through phenylalanine, is 16 amino acids long. Just CDR3 DNA is preserved here, 48 bases in frame from base 1. CDR1 and CDR2 are drawn from the germline V gene: KGHSH, LQKENI. Trimming leaves V shorter by 6 bases and J shorter by 7 bases, with the junction holding 12 bases beyond the gene matches. Libraries were prepared through the immunoSEQ multiplex PCR assay. The multiplex PCR relied on a mix of 60 forward primers for TCR Vbeta segments and 13 reverse primers for TCR Jbeta segments. A multiplex PCR assay on genomic DNA amplified the CDR3 region of rearranged TCR beta genes. The Illumina HiSeq System was used to sequence the amplified TCR beta libraries as 87-base-pair reads. The authors' pipeline ran thus. Across the 640 or so repertoires, a later analysis counted roughly 84 million unique TCR beta chains, around 10 million of which were shared by at least two donors. Raw reads were error-corrected and collapsed into unique sequences with a nearest-neighbor algorithm that merged closely related sequences to remove PCR and sequencing errors. V, D and J gene segments were assigned by aligning CDR3 sequences to IMGT reference sequences. Each retained sequence needed at least a six-nucleotide match to both a V gene segment and a J gene segment. Rearrangements were classified as productive when the CDR3 lacked stop codons and remained in frame with V and J, and all other rearrangements were classified as non-productive. CDR3 was defined by IMGT convention, running from the second conserved V-encoded cysteine to the conserved J-encoded phenylalanine. The earlier analysis of 587 of the donors excluded any sequence lacking an unambiguous match to a single V gene segment. An earlier analysis of fewer than 750 of the donors called V segments functional above 56.7% productive rearrangements and segregating when the between-donor standard deviation exceeded 5%. A statistical classification framework was built for diagnosing cytomegalovirus status from the catalog of TCR beta chain sequences. In a later analysis, TCR nucleotide sequences were compared against IMGT/GENE-DB human TR gene sequences so that V and J genes could be assigned. A later analysis assigned CDR3 sequences and most-parsimonious VDJ recombination scenarios with the TCRdist pipeline. In a later analysis, each TCR beta chain was defined by its CDR3 amino acid sequence together with its V-gene family, and reads without a unique V-gene family were excluded. A later analysis removed several hundred highly shared, low-generation-probability nucleotide sequences to deal with suspected cross-contamination and a sequencing artifact. A later analysis calculated a clonal expansion index for each public chain from normalized within-repertoire ranks of inferred template counts. Generation probabilities in a later analysis came from a VDJ recombination model fitted to out-of-frame rearrangements, and those results were checked against IGoR. In a later analysis, TCR-TCR, TCR-HLA and TCR-CMV co-occurrence was scored with hypergeometric tests, and a repertoire-size bias correction was applied to TCR pairs. In a later analysis, false discovery rates were estimated by permuting HLA or CMV assignments 20 times. In a later analysis, co-occurring TCRs were grouped using DBSCAN, with TCRdist sequence similarity added in when clustering inside HLA-allele-positive subsets. Co-occurrence clustering excluded repertoires with fewer than 30,000 or more than 120,000 public chains, plus five with anomalous nucleotide sharing. Not all clones reach the TCRdb copy of this immuneACCESS table, which keeps in-frame sequences only. Checked studies attribute under half of the gap to unresolved V genes and leave the rest unexplained. From that table come the V and J calls and clone size; the DNA was used to work out D and trimming. For this sample, the table gives about 160,000 clones. About 1.2% of the sample lies in the top ten.

The cohort consisted of more than 650 healthy bone marrow donors. Cohort members were all nominally healthy when sampled, although unrecorded immune exposures were likely present. The donor tested CMV seronegative, placing the donor among the roughly 340 seronegative members of the cohort. A peripheral blood sample was provided by each donor, and peripheral blood mononuclear cells were used for TCR beta sequencing. The Qiagen DNeasy Blood Extraction Kit was used to extract genomic DNA from the blood cell samples. The full study reports these points: It was suggested by the authors that the approach could potentially be generalized to other disease states and immunological phenotypes. Correlated functional status among segregating V segments might reflect linkage disequilibrium, but an unknown experimental factor could not be ruled out. CMV serostatus was the only immune exposure information available for the cohort. Because counts were too low, roughly 17 rarely observed V segments, including chromosome 9 orphons, were left out of the earlier analysis of about 500 of the donors. Because HLA typing was missing for some donors at each locus, association tests included only the typed subset. In vitro tests confirmed that three of the cytomegalovirus-associated TCR beta chains recognize cytomegalovirus antigens. According to a later analysis, TCR association rates differed among HLA loci, with DRB1 alleles showing the most associated TCRs and HLA-C alleles showing the fewest. Assigning TCR associations to individual alleles was difficult when HLA alleles, especially DR and DQ, strongly co-occurred. A cluster of highly shared sequence variants was judged likely to be a technical artifact of the sequencing pipeline. An association between a missense DCLRE1C variant and V-gene and J-gene trimming of TCR beta chains was found in a later genetic analysis and replicated in an independent cohort. Because the 87-base-pair reads could not distinguish some IMGT-functional V segments, including TRBV6-2 and TRBV6-3, those segments were excluded. Most CMV-associated TCR beta chains appeared to be HLA-restricted in a later analysis, and the HLA associations seemed to be driven largely by CMV exposure. The study gave a list of 150 to 200 TCR beta chains associated with cytomegalovirus. In a later analysis, some 18,000 TCR beta sequences were associated with specific HLA alleles at a false discovery rate of 0.05. A later analysis reported that several top co-occurrence clusters appeared linked to parvovirus B19, influenza, CMV and Epstein-Barr virus. An earlier analysis of some 560 of the donors showed that most TCR beta V segments appeared in productive rearrangements either about 87% or about 30% of the time, which broadly matched IMGT annotations. Presence/absence analyses assumed roughly uniform sequencing depth across donors, an assumption that may not hold. While some public TCRs were present in many individuals, most TCR sequences turned up only very rarely across donors. A later analysis found that HLA-associated TCR beta chains were more clonally expanded and had lower generation probabilities than equally common non-associated chains. According to a later genetic analysis, donors in an Asian-associated ancestry cluster had fewer N-insertions in productive TCRs than the approximately 650-donor mean. A further reported finding was that TCR beta sequences accurately predicted the HLA-A and HLA-B alleles for most subjects in the first cohort. The classifier was reported to diagnose cytomegalovirus status with high specificity and sensitivity in both the original and validation cohorts. This cohort had only TCR beta chains sequenced, and the lack of alpha or paired-chain data limited which features could be detected.

The source of this sequence is an older woman in good health and CMV-seronegative. The chain is assembled from TRBV18 and TRBJ2-1; 10 bases in between match TRBD2. The specimen was PBMCs. The CDR3 amino acid sequence is: CASSTTPSGGGNEQFF. The DNA sequence is as follows: TGTGCCAGCTCTACCACCCCTAGCGGGGGAGGAAATGAGCAGTTCTTC.